Following are 9 T cell receptor beta chains from one sample sequenced in a study of T cell changes during pregnancy in multiple sclerosis. Using immunoSEQ multiplex PCR, the repertoire was profiled, and TCRdb retains in-frame clones only, with some absent. The table shows 60,000 to 75,000 clones, with roughly 93% occurring only once. The sample was peripheral blood, taken in the third trimester of pregnancy. The receptors stem from a female donor with multiple sclerosis, enrolled in a pregnancy study.

The chain is built from TRBV27 and TRBJ2-3; D perhaps matches TRBD1 (5 bases). Germline loops: CDR1 MNHEY, CDR2 SMNVEV (reference sequence). This CDR3 comprises 14 residues. Trimming cost V 5 bases and J 1 base, with 10 bases left between them. CDR3 DNA: TGTGCCAGCAGTATCAGGGCAGGCACAGATACGCAGTATTTT. Translating it yields CASSIRAGTDTQYF.

V is TRBV6-5 and J is TRBJ1-5, with D unresolved. Germline assignment: CDR1 MNHEY and CDR2 SVGAGI. The V and J ends lost 0 bases and 7 bases respectively, with 7 bases between them. The CDR3 extends over 13 amino acids. CDR3 protein: CASSYSLRQPQHF. The CDR3, as DNA: TGTGCCAGCAGTTACTCGCTCAGGCAGCCCCAGCATTTT.

CDR3 residues: CASSLGRYTEAFF. The CDR3 DNA is TGTGCCAGCAGCTTAGGCAGGTACACTGAAGCTTTCTTT. This sequence joins TRBV7-2 and TRBJ1-1, with no clear D. V was trimmed by 1 base and J by 3 bases, leaving 6 bases between them. This CDR3 is built from 13 residues. CDR1 and CDR2 (germline): SGHTA, FQGNSA.

The chain combines TRBV7-2 with TRBJ2-7; TRBD2 matches at 9 bases. The CDR3 is 15 amino acids. Trimming removed 2 bases from V and 7 bases from J; junction bases left unmatched: 9. Germline loops: CDR1 SGHTA, CDR2 FQGNSA. CDR3: CASSLKGGGAVEQYF. In nucleotides, the CDR3 is TGTGCCAGCAGCTTAAAAGGCGGGGGGGCCGTTGAGCAGTACTTC.

V usage is TRBV30 and J usage is TRBJ1-2; no clear D gene. The V and J ends lost 4 bases and 4 bases respectively, with 16 bases between them. The germline V gene has CDR1 GTSNPN and CDR2 SVGIG (reference sequence). The CDR3 spans 14 residues. The CDR3 reads CAWNGAGRGYGYTF. Here the CDR3 DNA reads TGTGCCTGGAATGGAGCAGGTCGGGGCTATGGCTACACCTTC.

The chain links TRBV7-2 to TRBJ1-5; TRBD1 matches 7 bases. Germline V gene data show CDR1 as SGHTA and CDR2 as FQGNSA. CDR3 length: 16 amino acids. Losses at the gene ends were 5 bases for V and 5 bases for J; bases not matched to a gene: 12. The CDR3 loop is CASSLRTGPLYQPQHF. CDR3 bases: TGTGCCAGCAGCCTAAGGACAGGTCCCCTTTATCAGCCCCAGCATTTT.

This sequence joins TRBV10-3 and TRBJ2-7; 11 bases align to TRBD2. Trimming removed 5 bases from V and 4 bases from J; junction bases left unmatched: 4. CDR1 ENHRY and CDR2 SYGVKD come from the germline V gene. This CDR3 has 14 amino acids. CDR3 bases: TGTGCCATCAGTTCTAGCGGGGGGCGGTACGAGCAGTACTTC. It specifies CAISSSGGRYEQYF.

The sample holds one count of this clone. The CDR3 nucleotides read TGCGCCAGCAGCCAAGCATGGACTAGCACCATTCAGTACTTC. Residues: CASSQAWTSTIQYF. V gene TRBV4-3 combines with J gene TRBJ2-4, with 8 bases lining up with TRBD2. This CDR3 spans 14 amino acids. The trim removed 1 base at V and 9 bases at J, leaving 5 bases unmatched. Germline CDR1 and CDR2: LGHNA and YSLEER.

This clone has only a few counts. V gene TRBV19 combines with J gene TRBJ2-7, with 7 bases aligning to TRBD2. Germline assignment: CDR1 LNHDA and CDR2 SQIVND (reference sequence). V shed 0 bases and J 2 bases; nucleotides not matched to a gene: 4. The CDR3 has 15 residues. CDR3 nucleotide sequence: TGTGCCAGTAGTATAGATGGAGCGGGGACCTACGAGCAGTACTTC. Translated, it gives CASSIDGAGTYEQYF.